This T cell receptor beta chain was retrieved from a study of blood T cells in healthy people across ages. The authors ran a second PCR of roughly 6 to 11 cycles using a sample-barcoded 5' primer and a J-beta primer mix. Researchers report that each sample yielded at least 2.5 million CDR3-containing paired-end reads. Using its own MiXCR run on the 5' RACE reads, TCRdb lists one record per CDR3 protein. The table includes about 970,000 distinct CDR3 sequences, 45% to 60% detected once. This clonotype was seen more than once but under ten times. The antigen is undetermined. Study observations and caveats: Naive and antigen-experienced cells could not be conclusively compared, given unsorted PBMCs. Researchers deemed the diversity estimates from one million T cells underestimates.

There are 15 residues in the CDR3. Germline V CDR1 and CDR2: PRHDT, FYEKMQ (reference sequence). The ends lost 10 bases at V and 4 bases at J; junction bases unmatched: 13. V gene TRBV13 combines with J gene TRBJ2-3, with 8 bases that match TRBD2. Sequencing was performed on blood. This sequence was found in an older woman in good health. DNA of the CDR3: TGTGCCACCCTCCAAGAATTAGCGGGATCAGATACGCAGTATTTT. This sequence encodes CATLQELAGSDTQYF.